The clone carrying this T cell receptor (beta chain) came up many times. What it binds is unknown. This sample holds PBMCs from less than 11 ml fresh peripheral blood. The data derive from a study of T cells in Graves' hyperthyroidism and ophthalmopathy. There are 17 residues in the CDR3. The V gene's germline CDR1 is KGHDR and CDR2 SFDVKD. V was clipped by 4 bases and J by 6 bases, with 23 bases between them. Whole-study findings and limits: The authors' 13 V-J model separated ophthalmopathy from stable hyperthyroidism.

Amplification of TCR beta CDR3 regions was performed using RNA transcripts as template. The study used the HTBI primer set for a first-round RT-PCR of the TCR CDR3. TCRdb itself ran the multiplex PCR reads through MiXCR, one entry per CDR3 protein. Among roughly 240,000 distinct CDR3 sequences, approximately 23% were seen once, and the ten largest hold 30% to 40%. The sequenced material came from blood. The gene calls are TRBV24-1 and TRBJ1-2, with D possibly matching TRBD1 (6 bases). The receptor comes from a woman aged 40 to 49 with Graves' ophthalmopathy. As DNA, the CDR3 is TGTGCCACCAGTGAACCGCAGCAGGGGAAGGGCTTCGATGGCTACACCTTC. Translating gives CATSEPQQGKGFDGYTF.